The sequence of this T cell receptor (beta chain) was determined in a study of blood T cell repertoires in COVID-19. Sequencing was performed with immunoSEQ multiplex PCR; in TCRdb, only in-frame clones are kept and a portion is missing. Here the sample spans about 80,000 clones, roughly four fifths being singletons. The CDR3 is 13 amino acids. V gave up 6 bases and J gave up 1 base, with 6 bases separating them. Per the germline V gene, CDR1 is SGHTA and CDR2 is FQGNSA. The sequenced sample consisted of peripheral blood. The receptor was isolated from a man aged 65-85 years with active or convalescent COVID-19. This chain joins TRBV7-2 and TRBJ2-2; a possible D gene is TRBD1 (6 bases). This CDR3 is CASRDRNTGELFF. CDR3 sequence (DNA): TGTGCCAGCAGGGACAGGAACACCGGGGAGCTGTTTTTT.